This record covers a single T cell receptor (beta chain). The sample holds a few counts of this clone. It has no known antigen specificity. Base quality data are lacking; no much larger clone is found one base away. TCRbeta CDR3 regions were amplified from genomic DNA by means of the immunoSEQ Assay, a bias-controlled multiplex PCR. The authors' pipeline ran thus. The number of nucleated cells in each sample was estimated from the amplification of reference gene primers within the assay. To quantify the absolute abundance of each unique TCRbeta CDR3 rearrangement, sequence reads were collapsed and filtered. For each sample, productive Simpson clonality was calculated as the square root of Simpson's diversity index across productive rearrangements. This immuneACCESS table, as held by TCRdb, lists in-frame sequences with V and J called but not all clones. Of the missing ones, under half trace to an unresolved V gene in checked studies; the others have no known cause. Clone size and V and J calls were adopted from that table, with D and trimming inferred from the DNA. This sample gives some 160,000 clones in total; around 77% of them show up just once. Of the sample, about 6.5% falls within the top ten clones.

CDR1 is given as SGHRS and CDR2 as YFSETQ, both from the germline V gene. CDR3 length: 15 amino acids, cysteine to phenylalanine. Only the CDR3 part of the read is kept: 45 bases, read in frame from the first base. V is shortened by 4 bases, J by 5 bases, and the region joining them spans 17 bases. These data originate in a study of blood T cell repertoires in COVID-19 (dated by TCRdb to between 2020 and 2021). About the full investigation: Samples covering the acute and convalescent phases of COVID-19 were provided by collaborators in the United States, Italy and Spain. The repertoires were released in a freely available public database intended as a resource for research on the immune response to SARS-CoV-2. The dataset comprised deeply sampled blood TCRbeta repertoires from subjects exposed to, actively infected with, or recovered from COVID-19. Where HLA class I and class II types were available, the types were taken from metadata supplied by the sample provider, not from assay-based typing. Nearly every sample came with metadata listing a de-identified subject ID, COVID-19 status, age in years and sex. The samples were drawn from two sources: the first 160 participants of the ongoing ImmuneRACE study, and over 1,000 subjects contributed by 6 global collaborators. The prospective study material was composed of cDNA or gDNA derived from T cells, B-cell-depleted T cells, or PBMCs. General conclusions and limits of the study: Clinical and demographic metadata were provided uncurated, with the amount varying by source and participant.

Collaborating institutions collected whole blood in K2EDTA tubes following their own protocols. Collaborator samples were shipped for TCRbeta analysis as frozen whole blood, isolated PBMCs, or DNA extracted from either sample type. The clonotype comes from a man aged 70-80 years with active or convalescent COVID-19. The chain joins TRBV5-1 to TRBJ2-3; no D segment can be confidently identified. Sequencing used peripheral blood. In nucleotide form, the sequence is TGCGCCAGCAGCCTGCTCGGCAGACCGGGAGATACGCAGTATTTT. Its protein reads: CASSLLGRPGDTQYF.